This T cell receptor beta chain originates from a study of blood T cell repertoires in COVID-19. Here immunoSEQ multiplex PCR was the method, and the copy in TCRdb shows in-frame clones only, minus some. The table records some 9,200 clones, approximately 80% of them present only once. Trimming pared 6 bases from V and 7 bases from J, leaving 18 bases between. Germline CDR1 and CDR2: MNHEY and SVGAGI. This CDR3 is 14 amino acids long. V usage is TRBV6-5 and J usage is TRBJ1-1, with D uncertain. The sequenced material came from peripheral blood. This sequence was found in a man between 65 and 85 years old with active COVID-19. CDR3 protein: CASSRARIGSEAFF. Here the CDR3 DNA reads TGTGCCAGCAGCCGGGCCAGGATCGGGAGTGAAGCTTTCTTT.